This TCR beta chain was identified in a study of shared clonotypes between healthy human individuals. The overall study: Per-donor plates numbered three CD4 naive, three CD4 memory, two CD8 naive and one CD8 memory.

In germline, CDR1 is SNHLY, CDR2 FYNNEI. CDR3 length: 16 residues. The V segment lost 6 bases and the J segment 0 bases; nucleotides outside the gene matches: 5. The method was immunoSEQ multiplex PCR; TCRdb's version includes in-frame clones alone and lacks a portion of them. The top ten hold under 0.06% of the sample, which has some 500,000 clones, about 96% seen once. Notes on the study in general: All-four-donor shared clonotypes had higher generation probabilities than non-shared clonotypes did.

This clone showed up just once. As yet, its antigen is unknown. This sequence was found in a woman aged 30 to 39 in good health. Sequencing was done on a sample of naive CD4+ T cells sorted from blood. Subset reported: CD45RA+ positively selected. The chain carries TRBV2 and TRBJ2-3, with TRBD2 matching over 11 bases. The CDR3: CASRETSGGSTDTQYF. As DNA, the CDR3 is TGTGCCAGCAGGGAAACTAGCGGGGGTAGCACAGATACGCAGTATTTT.